This T cell receptor (beta chain) was captured by sequencing in a study of blood T cell repertoires in COVID-19. For the study at large: Italy, Spain and the United States were the sources of the convalescent and acute COVID-19 samples. The cDNA or gDNA used as material had been derived from T cells, B-cell-depleted T cells, or PBMCs.

Germline CDR1 is MNHEY and CDR2 is SVGAGI. The CDR3 consists of 16 residues. After removal of 4 bases from V and 5 bases from J, the junction contained 12 bases not matched to a gene. In the study's own analysis: Amplification of reference gene primers was used by the study to estimate nucleated cell counts. TCRdb's table, derived via immunoSEQ multiplex PCR, lists solely in-frame clones and lacks some. V, J and clone size were drawn from that table, and D and trimming were deduced from the DNA. The sample includes roughly 41,000 clones, about three quarters of them seen just once. Followed longitudinally, the Seattle patients had been enrolled during active infection. The sample holds one count of this clone.

The chain recombines TRBV6-5 with TRBJ2-5, with 8 bases lining up with TRBD2. Sequencing used peripheral blood. This TCR was sampled from a man in his 70s with COVID-19, enrolled during active disease. The CDR3 nucleotides are TGTGCCAGCAGTTCACTAGCGGCGGGCCAACGGGAGACCCAGTACTTC. Residues: CASSSLAAGQRETQYF.